Shown below are 28 T cell receptor beta chains from a single sample sequenced in a study of cytomegalovirus exposure and HLA in healthy donors. The PCR used 60 Vbeta and 13 Jbeta primers. Clones were sequenced by immunoSEQ multiplex PCR, and TCRdb holds only the in-frame ones, with some missing. The table includes 85,000 to 130,000 clones, 80% to 90% detected once. Specimen: PBMCs. The receptor set was obtained from a man in his fifties or sixties in good health and CMV-seronegative.

This rearrangement joins TRBV11-2 to TRBJ2-3; 11 bases match TRBD2. The V segment lost 2 bases and the J segment 8 bases; nucleotides outside the gene matches: 12. Germline V gives CDR1 SGHAT, CDR2 FQNNGV. The CDR3 runs to 17 residues. CDR3 nucleotides: TGTGCCAGCAGCTTAAGCCGCGGTAGCGGGGGGGGCGTTACGCAGTATTTT. It translates to CASSLSRGSGGGVTQYF.

This chain uses TRBV4-3 with TRBJ2-1; D is perhaps TRBD2 (7 bases). This CDR3 has 14 residues. In germline, CDR1 is LGHNA, CDR2 YSLEER. Deletions cut 1 base from V and 7 bases from J, with 11 bases between. CDR3 nucleotide sequence: TGCGCCAGCAGCCAAGGCAGGGGAGGGAATGAGCAGTTCTTC. It translates to CASSQGRGGNEQFF.

This rearrangement joins TRBV25-1 to TRBJ1-1; D gene ambiguous. The CDR3 covers 12 residues. Deletions cut 6 bases from V and 3 bases from J, with 8 bases between. CDR1 MGHDK and CDR2 SYGVNS come from the germline V gene. The CDR3, as DNA: TGTGCCAGCAGGGAGTGGGACACTGAAGCTTTCTTT. Amino acid sequence: CASREWDTEAFF.

This sequence joins TRBV6-5 and TRBJ1-5; D remains unclear. Germline CDR1 and CDR2: MNHEY and SVGAGI. V shed 6 bases and J shed 4 bases, with 10 bases lying between them. CDR3 size: 13 residues. CDR3 sequence (DNA): TGTGCCAGCAGCCCTTTCGGGAATCAGCCCCAGCATTTT. Encoded protein: CASSPFGNQPQHF.

The chain uses TRBV28 and TRBJ1-5; 9 bases agree with TRBD1. The V segment lost 6 bases and the J segment 4 bases; nucleotides outside the gene matches: 7. The CDR3 spans 15 residues. Germline V gene lookup returns CDR1 MDHEN and CDR2 SYDVKM. The CDR3 sequence is CASRTDRGRNQPQHF. The CDR3 region has the DNA TGTGCCAGCAGAACTGACAGGGGGAGGAATCAGCCCCAGCATTTT. The entire variable domain, with the rest obtained from reference TRBV28 and TRBJ1-5, is as follows: DVKVTQSSRYLVKRTGEKVFLECVQDMDHENMFWYRQDPGLGLRLIYFSYDVKMKEKGDIPEGYSVSREKKERFSLILESASTNQTSMYLCASRTDRGRNQPQHFGDGTRLSIL.

The rearrangement joins TRBV25-1 to TRBJ1-4, with 7 nucleotides matching TRBD1. Losses at the gene ends were 8 bases for V and 4 bases for J; bases not matched to a gene: 7. Germline V gene sequence: CDR1 MGHDK, CDR2 SYGVNS. This CDR3 comprises 14 residues. CDR3 amino acids: CASSRQGVNEKLFF. The CDR3 bases are TGTGCCAGCTCCCGTCAGGGGGTTAATGAAAAACTGTTTTTT. Supplemented by reference TRBV25-1 and TRBJ1-4, the full variable domain reads EADIYQTPRYLVIGTGKKITLECSQTMGHDKMYWYQQDPGMELHLIHYSYGVNSTEKGDLSSESTVSRIRTEHFPLTLESARPSHTSQYLCASSRQGVNEKLFFGSGTQLSVL.

This rearrangement joins TRBV2 to TRBJ2-4; 9 positions agree with TRBD1. The CDR3 is made up of 15 amino acids. With 0 bases clipped from V and 15 bases from J, the junction kept 12 bases outside the gene matches. The germline V gene has CDR1 SNHLY and CDR2 FYNNEI. The CDR3 sequence: CASSEAPSQGAKRYF. The DNA for the CDR3 is TGTGCCAGCAGTGAAGCGCCGTCACAGGGGGCGAAACGGTACTTC.

The chain has TRBV19 and TRBJ1-1, with 8 bases fitting TRBD1. V shed 4 bases, J shed 4 bases, and the junction held 5 bases outside the gene matches. The V gene's germline CDR1 is LNHDA and CDR2 SQIVND (reference sequence). CDR3 length: 14 residues. This CDR3 reads CASSSRQGLTEAFF. For the CDR3, the DNA is TGTGCCAGTAGTAGTCGACAGGGGCTCACTGAAGCTTTCTTT. The variable domain in full, with the rest retrieved from reference TRBV19 and TRBJ1-1, is DGGITQSPKYLFRKEGQNVTLSCEQNLNHDAMYWYRQDPGQGLRLIYYSQIVNDFQKGDIAEGYSVSREKKESFPLTVTSAQKNPTAFYLCASSSRQGLTEAFFGQGTRLTVV.

The rearrangement links TRBV10-3 to TRBJ1-4; TRBD1 matches 10 bases. After removal of 6 bases from V and 7 bases from J, the junction contained 8 bases not matched to a gene. The CDR3 consists of 15 residues. Germline V gives CDR1 ENHRY, CDR2 SYGVKD. DNA for the CDR3: TGTGCCATCAGAGCGGGACAGGGGAACGGTGAAAAACTGTTTTTT. Translated: CAIRAGQGNGEKLFF.

This clone was recorded once. This chain uses TRBV7-2 with TRBJ1-1; 10 bases align to TRBD1. J gave up 3 bases and V 5 bases, and 12 bases lay outside the gene matches. The CDR3 extends over 17 amino acids. In germline, CDR1 is SGHTA, CDR2 FQGNSA. In nucleotides, the CDR3 is TGTGCCAGCAGCCCAGGACAGGGGGGGATAAGGGACACTGAAGCTTTCTTT. As protein: CASSPGQGGIRDTEAFF. The full variable domain, with the rest looked up from reference TRBV7-2 and TRBJ1-1, is GAGVSQSPSNKVTEKGKDVELRCDPISGHTALYWYRQSLGQGLEFLIYFQGNSAPDKSGLPSDRFSAERTGGSVSTLTIQRTQQEDSAVYLCASSPGQGGIRDTEAFFGQGTRLTVV.

A single count supports this clone. The chain is built from TRBV6-5 and TRBJ1-6, with D hard to call. This CDR3 is built from 14 residues. Germline V lookup: CDR1 MNHEY, CDR2 SVGAGI. V was clipped by 8 bases and J by 8 bases, with 16 bases between them. This chain's CDR3 is CASGRPDKYSPLHF. In DNA form, the CDR3 reads TGTGCCAGCGGTAGGCCTGACAAGTATTCACCCCTCCACTTT.

The chain recombines TRBV10-2 with TRBJ2-1; D is uncertain. V was clipped by 4 bases and J by 8 bases, with 9 bases between them. Germline assignment: CDR1 WSHSY and CDR2 SAAADI. The CDR3 runs to 12 residues. The CDR3 reads CASSVLEYEQFF. CDR3 bases: TGCGCCAGCAGTGTATTGGAGTATGAGCAGTTCTTC.

The table lists this clone with a few counts. The identical CDR3 is also encoded by other nucleotide sequences in the sample. The CDR3 nucleotides read TGTGCCAGCAGCCTCACTAGCGGGGGAAGAGATACGCAGTATTTT. Translated: CASSLTSGGRDTQYF. The genes are TRBV6-1 and TRBJ2-3, with 11 bases matching TRBD2. Germline assignment: CDR1 MNHNS and CDR2 SASEGT. CDR3 size: 15 residues. V dropped 6 bases and J dropped 5; count of bases not matched to a gene: 7.

This clone was seen a single time. The V call is TRBV4-3, the J call TRBJ2-2; 7 bases line up with TRBD2. Germline loops: CDR1 LGHNA, CDR2 YSLEER. Trimming took 3 bases from V and 9 from J; bases not matched to a gene: 7. CDR3 size: 14 residues. The CDR3 is CASSQIAGVRELFF. The CDR3 DNA is TGCGCCAGCAGCCAGATTGCGGGGGTGCGGGAGCTGTTTTTT.

The chain is built from TRBV11-1 and TRBJ2-3; the match to TRBD1 covers 7 bases. Germline V gives CDR1 SGHAT, CDR2 FQDESV (reference sequence). Trimming at V came to 7 bases and at J to 1 base, leaving 8 bases not matched to a gene. The CDR3 covers 15 residues. CDR3 residues: CASTPRDSRTDTQYF. The CDR3 nucleotides are TGTGCCAGCACGCCCCGGGACAGCCGCACAGATACGCAGTATTTT.

The chain uses TRBV7-9 and TRBJ1-6, with D uncertain. Germline lookup yields CDR1 SEHNR and CDR2 FQNEAQ (reference sequence). CDR3 length: 15 amino acids. V lost 1 base and J lost 7, with 11 bases in between. CDR3 amino acids: CASSLGATLNSPLHF. DNA for the CDR3: TGTGCCAGCAGCTTAGGAGCGACGCTCAATTCACCCCTCCACTTT.

V and J are TRBV2 and TRBJ1-6; 7 nucleotides match TRBD1. The CDR3 spans 15 residues. The germline CDR1 and CDR2 sequences are SNHLY and FYNNEI. Germline trimming cut 5 bases from V and 5 bases from J; bases unmatched to any gene: 6. The DNA of the CDR3 is TGTGCCAGCAGTTTCCTCGGACAGGATAATTCACCCCTCCACTTT. This gives the protein CASSFLGQDNSPLHF.

The rearrangement joins TRBV5-1 to TRBJ2-2; 10 bases are shared with TRBD1. Trimming removed 5 bases from V and 0 bases from J; junction bases left unmatched: 13. The CDR3 sequence is 19 residues long. CDR1 is SGHRS, CDR2 YFSETQ, per germline. The DNA for the CDR3 is TGCGCCAGCAGGCCCGCGGCTCGGGACAGGGGCACGAACACCGGGGAGCTGTTTTTT. Protein: CASRPAARDRGTNTGELFF. Full variable domain (remainder filled in from reference TRBV5-1 and TRBJ2-2): KAGVTQTPRYLIKTRGQQVTLSCSPISGHRSVSWYQQTPGQGLQFLFEYFSETQRNKGNFPGRFSGRQFSNSRSEMNVSTLELGDSALYLCASRPAARDRGTNTGELFFGEGSRLTVL.

This chain links TRBV4-2 with TRBJ1-5; weak D call: TRBD2 (5 bases). The J call is doubtful: the DNA matches TRBJ2-3 better. The CDR3 has 16 amino acids. CDR1 is LGHNA, CDR2 YNFKEQ, per germline. CDR3 protein: CASSHVWTEENQPQYF. CDR3 DNA sequence: TGTGCCAGCAGCCATGTCTGGACGGAGGAGAATCAGCCCCAGTATTTT.

The genes are TRBV7-9 and TRBJ2-5, with 9 bases aligning to TRBD2. The germline gives CDR1 SEHNR, CDR2 FQNEAQ (reference sequence). This CDR3 has 15 amino acids. After removal of 5 bases from V and 5 bases from J, the junction contained 9 bases not matched to a gene. CDR3 amino acids: CASSVTSGPRETQYF. The CDR3 DNA reads TGTGCCAGCAGCGTGACTAGCGGCCCTCGTGAGACCCAGTACTTC.

V is TRBV19 and J is TRBJ2-1, with D possibly matching TRBD1 (5 bases). Germline CDR1 and CDR2: LNHDA and SQIVND (reference sequence). CDR3 length: 13 amino acids. V was trimmed by 3 bases and J by 9 bases, leaving 12 bases between them. The CDR3 DNA reads as TGTGCCAGTAGTATCGGTTGGGGCCCTGAGCAGTTCTTC. Amino acids: CASSIGWGPEQFF. The full variable domain, rest sourced from reference TRBV19 and TRBJ2-1, is DGGITQSPKYLFRKEGQNVTLSCEQNLNHDAMYWYRQDPGQGLRLIYYSQIVNDFQKGDIAEGYSVSREKKESFPLTVTSAQKNPTAFYLCASSIGWGPEQFFGPGTRLTVL.

This clone was seen more than once but under ten times. This chain joins TRBV7-9 and TRBJ2-5; the D is unclear. There are 16 residues in the CDR3. V was trimmed by 4 bases and J by 5 bases, leaving 20 bases between them. From germline, CDR1 is SEHNR and CDR2 FQNEAQ (reference sequence). The CDR3 bases are TGTGCCAGCAGCTCCCCCAGAAGGTATGGAGAGGAGACCCAGTACTTC. It yields the protein CASSSPRRYGEETQYF.

This sequence joins TRBV19 and TRBJ1-1; D not resolved. CDR3 length: 14 amino acids. Between the trimmed V and J ends, which lost 5 bases and 0 bases, there was a span of 10 bases. The germline V gene encodes CDR1 LNHDA and CDR2 SQIVND (reference sequence). CDR3 protein: CASSLNFMNTEAFF. As DNA, the CDR3 is TGTGCCAGTAGTTTGAACTTCATGAACACTGAAGCTTTCTTT.

This sequence joins TRBV11-1 and TRBJ2-1, with 9 bases lining up with TRBD1. This CDR3 contains 14 residues. Germline loops: CDR1 SGHAT, CDR2 FQDESV (reference sequence). Trimming took 5 bases from V and 9 from J; bases not matched to a gene: 8. CDR3 protein: CASSPYQGQGEQFF. As DNA, the CDR3 is TGTGCCAGCAGCCCCTATCAGGGACAGGGTGAGCAGTTCTTC.

The chain couples TRBV2 to TRBJ1-2, with D perhaps matching TRBD1 (6 bases). CDR3 size: 16 residues. The germline CDR1 and CDR2 sequences are SNHLY and FYNNEI. V lost 0 bases and J 7 bases, leaving 18 bases between the germline ends. CDR3 sequence: CASSEALGGAKGGYTF. The CDR3 coding sequence is TGTGCCAGCAGTGAAGCGCTAGGGGGGGCGAAGGGTGGCTACACCTTC.

This clone was detected once. V and J are TRBV5-1 and TRBJ2-1, with 7 bases aligning to TRBD2. J lost 10 bases, V lost 4 bases, and 11 bases had no gene match. In germline, CDR1 is SGHRS, CDR2 YFSETQ. The CDR3 is 14 residues long. The CDR3 DNA follows: TGCGCCAGCAGCGCGCAAACTAGCGCTGACGAGCAGTTCTTC. It specifies CASSAQTSADEQFF.

The genes are TRBV19 and TRBJ1-5, with 8 bases identical to TRBD1. Germline loops: CDR1 LNHDA, CDR2 SQIVND (reference sequence). With V trimmed by 3 bases and J by 6 bases, 7 bases remained unmatched. The CDR3 is 15 residues long. The CDR3 loop is CASSIPTGTGQPQHF. For the CDR3, the DNA is TGTGCCAGTAGTATCCCCACCGGGACAGGTCAGCCCCAGCATTTT.

The V and J genes are TRBV19 and TRBJ1-5; 8 bases fit TRBD1. Germline values: CDR1 LNHDA, CDR2 SQIVND (reference sequence). J gave up 2 bases and V 6 bases, and 3 bases lay outside the gene matches. CDR3 length equals 14 residues. CDR3 sequence: CASSPGGRNQPQHF. The CDR3 bases are TGTGCCAGTAGCCCAGGGGGCCGCAATCAGCCCCAGCATTTT.